This T cell receptor (beta chain) was identified in a study of regulatory T cells in long-lasting Graves disease (dated by TCRdb to 2020 to 2023). Regarding the complete study: Persistent Graves' disease was defined as antithyroid drug treatment for over 5 years with persistently positive TSH receptor autoantibodies. Peripheral blood TCR sequencing and RNA sequencing compared persistent Graves' disease patients with newly diagnosed Graves' disease patients. The study took place in China and was registered as a clinical trial. A total of about 35 samples underwent TCR sequencing: about 13 from persistent and some 20 from newly diagnosed Graves' disease patients. Persistent Graves' disease patients in the clinical cohort had taken antithyroid drugs for 8 to 12 years on average.

Points the paper makes about the study in general: Preferential use of TRBV28, TRBJ1-2 and TRBJ2-5 was observed in persistent disease, whereas TRBV20-1 and TRBJ2-1 were favored in newly diagnosed disease. The study examined only peripheral blood because the primary lesion, thyroid tissue, could not be accessed. More public clonotypes were shared among persistent patients (roughly 2,700) than among newly diagnosed patients (just under 1,000). The small sample size was acknowledged by the authors as a limitation that may reduce accuracy. Sequencing and analysis were limited to the TCR beta chain. Persistent Graves' disease patients showed lower TCR Shannon entropy and fewer highly expanded clones than newly diagnosed patients, suggesting clonal expansion.

In the paper's terms, the time point label means: persistent/refractory GD, antithyroid drugs over 5 years with positive TRAb. RNA was extracted from PBMCs in TRIzol for both TCR sequencing and RNA sequencing. Graves' disease was diagnosed according to American Thyroid Association guidelines. Patients were recruited from an endocrinology department in Xi'an, China. Each patient gave approximately 10 milliliters of peripheral blood, collected in an EDTA anticoagulant tube. Ficoll Paque Plus density gradient separation was used to isolate PBMCs, and no additional T cell sorting was done. RNA quality was checked with an Agilent 2100 Bioanalyzer and agarose gel, and concentration with a NanoDrop 2000. Library generation was performed with multiplex PCR. Reads for this sample came from an Illumina HiSeq 4000. TCR beta libraries were built with iRepertoire HTBI primers and Arm-PCR amplification of CDR3 regions. Gel purification was performed on PCR products prior to sequencing. Processing in the source paper ran as follows. Gene usage analysis of CDR3 amino acid clonotypes relied on the 62 TRBV and 14 TRBJ segments identified across samples. Filtered high-quality paired reads were merged into contigs using COPE and FqMerger. BLAST was used to align contigs to the IMGT TRBV, TRBD and TRBJ reference genes, and CDR3 was defined following IMGT. Highly expanded clones were defined as clonotypes with a frequency above 0.1%. Shannon entropy was used to measure repertoire diversity, and the Gini coefficient was used to measure V-J evenness. Clonotypes shared by more than one individual were considered public. In TCRdb, the public reads were trimmed at Q25 with fastp and aligned with MiXCR, with productive beta chains retained. Each entry merges the rows of one CDR3 protein and shows their most common DNA and genes. The authors' filters were not applied to this entry. The sample table holds hundreds of thousands of distinct CDR3 sequences, of which approximately 21% were seen once. The ten largest clonotypes hold roughly 7% of the sample.

With regard to this clonotype: No cognate antigen has been identified for it. No base-level quality is on record; no much larger clone is a single base apart.

From cysteine to phenylalanine, the CDR3 is 14 amino acids long. Only CDR3 DNA remains: 42 bases, in frame from the first base. Between the V and J ends, shortened by 6 bases and 5 bases respectively, the junction contains 16 bases. CDR1 and CDR2 are read off the germline V gene as MNHNS and SASEGT. This TCR derives from a female donor with Graves disease. The chain links TRBV6-1 with TRBJ1-1; no D gene call is confident. The specimen was peripheral blood mononuclear cells (PBMCs), collected when the disease was refractory, from a patient treated with antithyroid drugs. The CDR3 region reads CASSLSREGTEAFF. The nucleotides are TGTGCCAGCAGCCTTTCTAGGGAGGGTACTGAAGCTTTCTTT.